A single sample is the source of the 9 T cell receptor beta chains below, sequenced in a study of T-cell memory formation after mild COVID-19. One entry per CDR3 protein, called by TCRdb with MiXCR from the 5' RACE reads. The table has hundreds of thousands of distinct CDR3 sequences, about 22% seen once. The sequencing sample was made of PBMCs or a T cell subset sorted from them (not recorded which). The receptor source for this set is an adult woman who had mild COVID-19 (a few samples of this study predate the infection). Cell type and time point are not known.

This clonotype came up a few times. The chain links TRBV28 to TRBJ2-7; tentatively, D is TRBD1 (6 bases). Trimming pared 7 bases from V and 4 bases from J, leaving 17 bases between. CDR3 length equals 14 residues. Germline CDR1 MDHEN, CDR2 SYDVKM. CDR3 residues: CASTSGHTTYEQYF. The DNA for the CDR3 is TGTGCCAGCACCTCGGGACACACCACTTACGAGCAGTACTTC.

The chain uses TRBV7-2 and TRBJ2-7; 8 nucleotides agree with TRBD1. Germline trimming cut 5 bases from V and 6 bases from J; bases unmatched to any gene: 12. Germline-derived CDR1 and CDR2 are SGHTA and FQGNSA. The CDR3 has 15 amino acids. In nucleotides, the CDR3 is TGTGCCAGCAGCGTCTACCAGGGGGCCTTGAGCGAGCAGTACTTC. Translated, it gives CASSVYQGALSEQYF.

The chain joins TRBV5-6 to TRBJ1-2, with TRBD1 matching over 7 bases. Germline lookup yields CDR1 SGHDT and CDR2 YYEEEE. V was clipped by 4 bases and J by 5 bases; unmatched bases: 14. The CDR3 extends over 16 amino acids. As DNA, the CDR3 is TGTGCCAGCAGCGAACGCGGAAGGGGGCTCCCTTATGGCTACACCTTC. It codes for CASSERGRGLPYGYTF.

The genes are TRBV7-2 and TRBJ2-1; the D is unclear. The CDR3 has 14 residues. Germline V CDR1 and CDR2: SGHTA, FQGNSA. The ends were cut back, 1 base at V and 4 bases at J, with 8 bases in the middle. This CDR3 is CASSLERGYNEQFF. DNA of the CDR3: TGTGCCAGCAGCTTAGAACGTGGGTACAATGAGCAGTTCTTC.

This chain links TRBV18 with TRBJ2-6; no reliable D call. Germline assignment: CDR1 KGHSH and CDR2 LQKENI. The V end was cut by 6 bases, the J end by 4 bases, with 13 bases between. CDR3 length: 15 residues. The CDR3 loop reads CASSSSPGGANVLTF. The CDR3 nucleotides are TGTGCCAGCTCGAGTAGCCCCGGCGGGGCCAACGTCCTGACTTTC.

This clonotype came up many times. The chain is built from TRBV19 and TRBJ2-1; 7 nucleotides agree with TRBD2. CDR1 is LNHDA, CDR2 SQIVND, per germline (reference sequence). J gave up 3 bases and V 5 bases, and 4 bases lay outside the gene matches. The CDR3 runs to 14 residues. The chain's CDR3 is CASSGGGDYNEQFF. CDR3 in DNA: TGTGCCAGTAGTGGGGGAGGGGACTACAATGAGCAGTTCTTC.

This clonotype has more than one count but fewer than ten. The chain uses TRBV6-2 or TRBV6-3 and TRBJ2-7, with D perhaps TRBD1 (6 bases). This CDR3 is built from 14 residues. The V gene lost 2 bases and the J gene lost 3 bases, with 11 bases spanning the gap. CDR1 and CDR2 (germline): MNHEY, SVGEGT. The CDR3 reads CASSYGRGYYEQYF. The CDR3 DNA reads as TGTGCCAGCAGTTACGGCAGGGGCTACTACGAGCAGTACTTC.

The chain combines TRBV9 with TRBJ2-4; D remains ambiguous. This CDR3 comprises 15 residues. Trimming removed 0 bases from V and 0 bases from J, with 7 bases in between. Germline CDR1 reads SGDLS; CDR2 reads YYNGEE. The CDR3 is CASSVGSLAKNIQYF. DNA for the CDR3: TGTGCCAGCAGCGTAGGCAGTCTAGCCAAAAACATTCAGTACTTC.

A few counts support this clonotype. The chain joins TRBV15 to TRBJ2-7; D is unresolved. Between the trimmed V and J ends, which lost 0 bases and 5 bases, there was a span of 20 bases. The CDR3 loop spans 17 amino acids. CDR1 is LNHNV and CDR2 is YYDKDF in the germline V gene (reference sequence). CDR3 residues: CATSRDERPTLGHEQYF. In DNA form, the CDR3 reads TGTGCCACCAGCAGAGATGAGCGTCCCACCCTTGGGCACGAGCAGTACTTC.